The rows below give T cell receptor beta chains drawn from one sample of a study of regulatory T cells in long-lasting Graves disease. Each CDR3 protein is one row after TCRdb ran MiXCR on the multiplex PCR reads. The sample contains 360,000 or so distinct CDR3 sequences, roughly 12% of which appear only once. This same sample was also part of a study on T cells in Graves' hyperthyroidism and ophthalmopathy.

This specimen consisted of peripheral blood mononuclear cells (PBMCs), obtained at new diagnosis, from a patient treated with antithyroid drugs. The receptors were sampled from a woman aged 18 to 35 with Graves disease. Both conserved end residues are part of each CDR3. A D gene is named only where the DNA matches it firmly. The size entry is marked missing in some rows and otherwise reads once, few, many or a size class.

>-|TRBJ1-1|TRBV30|many
TGTGCCTGGAGGTGGCAGAACACTGAAGCTTTCTTT
CAWRWQNTEAFF
>TRBD1|TRBJ2-5|TRBV28|many
TGTGCCGTGGGACAGAATTTTCAAGAGACCCAGTACTTC
CAVGQNFQETQYF
>-|TRBJ1-6|TRBV27|many
TGTGCCAGCAGTTTTAGGGGCTCGGATTCACCCCTCCACTTT
CASSFRGSDSPLHF
>-|TRBJ2-2|TRBV30|many
TGTGCCTGGAGTTTCCGGACAGACGCGAACACCGGGGAGCTGTTTTTT
CAWSFRTDANTGELFF
>TRBD1|TRBJ2-2|TRBV20-1|many
TGCAGTGCTAACGGCGACAGGGGTAGGAACGGGGAGCTGTTTTTT
CSANGDRGRNGELFF
>-|TRBJ2-1|TRBV7-9|many
TGTGCCAGCAGCTTAGCGGTTAGCCAACACGGTGAGCAGTTCTTC
CASSLAVSQHGEQFF
>-|TRBJ1-1|TRBV28|many
TGTGCCAGTAGACAGGCGAACACTGAAGCTTTCTTT
CASRQANTEAFF
>TRBD1|TRBJ2-2|TRBV6-1|many
TGTGCCAGCTTCCGGACAGGACTGAACACCGGGGAGCTGTTTTTT
CASFRTGLNTGELFF
>TRBD1|TRBJ1-5|TRBV2|many
TGTGCCAGCACCTTCGCCCGGGACAGGGGCAGTGGCAATCAGCCCCAGCATTTT
CASTFARDRGSGNQPQHF
>-|TRBJ2-3|TRBV6-1|many
TGTGCCAGCAGTGTAAGGTCTGTATGGGAGCCTCCAACCTCACAGGATACGCAGTATTTT
CASSVRSVWEPPTSQDTQYF
>-|TRBJ1-1|TRBV20-1|few
TGCAGTGTTACACAGGGCCTGCAGGAAGCTTTCTTT
CSVTQGLQEAFF
>TRBD2|TRBJ2-1|TRBV6-2/TRBV6-3|many
TGTGCCAGCAGTTACAAAGTCACTAGCGGGAGGTGGAATGAGCAGTTCTTC
CASSYKVTSGRWNEQFF
>-|TRBJ1-5|TRBV6-2/TRBV6-3|many
TGTGCCAGCAGTTACTCTTCAGGCTACTCCGATCAGCCCCAGCATTTT
CASSYSSGYSDQPQHF
>TRBD1|TRBJ2-5|TRBV5-8|many
TGTGCCAGCAGCTACCGGGACAGAGAGACCCAGTACTTC
CASSYRDRETQYF
>-|TRBJ1-1|TRBV9|many
TGTGCCAGCAGCGCTACCCACAGGGTTGAGGCTGAAGCTTTCTTT
CASSATHRVEAEAFF
>TRBD2|TRBJ2-3|TRBV28|-
TGTGCCAGCAGTTTACCCGGACTAGCGGGCACCCACGCTACAGATACGCAGTATTTT
CASSLPGLAGTHATDTQYF
>-|TRBJ2-1|TRBV4-3|many
TGCGCCAGCAGCCAAGATGGGGGCACTAGCAATGAGCAGTTCTTC
CASSQDGGTSNEQFF
>-|TRBJ1-1|TRBV9|-
TGTGCCAGCAGCGTGGCGGAAAACACTGAAGCTTTCTTT
CASSVAENTEAFF
>-|TRBJ2-1|TRBV7-8|many
TGTGCCAGCAGCTTAGATGGCAGGGGCGATGAGCAGTTCTTC
CASSLDGRGDEQFF
>-|TRBJ1-2|TRBV2|many
TGTGCCAGCAGTGAACGAAGGTACTATGGCTACACCTTC
CASSERRYYGYTF
>TRBD2|TRBJ2-5|TRBV25-1|-
TGTGCCAGCAGCGAAATGTGGATCCCTAGCGGGGTTCAAGAGACCCAGTACTTC
CASSEMWIPSGVQETQYF
>TRBD1|TRBJ2-2|TRBV3-1|many
TGTGCCAGCAGCCTGACAGGGGCCACCGGGGAGCTGTTTTTT
CASSLTGATGELFF
>-|TRBJ2-6|TRBV28|many
TGTGCCAGCAGTCCACTGGTTAGCCAAGCGATCTCTGGGGCCAACGTCCTGACTTTC
CASSPLVSQAISGANVLTF
>-|TRBJ2-1|TRBV7-8|many
TGTGCCAGCAGCCCCAGCCAAGAGCCGCGGTTTAAGCAGTTCTTC
CASSPSQEPRFKQFF
>-|TRBJ1-1|TRBV14|few
TGTGCCAGCAGCCGTATAAGCACTGAAGCTTTCTTT
CASSRISTEAFF
>-|TRBJ2-1|TRBV28|many
TGTGCCAGCAGTTTAGGCGGTTCTGGGTCTAGCTCCTACAATGAGCAGTTCTTC
CASSLGGSGSSSYNEQFF
>-|TRBJ1-1|TRBV20-1|-
TGCAGTGCTAGAGTAACGGAGAACACTGAAGCTTTCTTT
CSARVTENTEAFF